The entry below describes one TCR beta chain. In the original processing: Estimates of nucleated cell counts were drawn from the amplification of reference gene primers. This table comes from immunoSEQ multiplex PCR, and its TCRdb copy is limited to in-frame clones, with some not included. V and J calls and clone size are copied from that table; D and trimming were computed from the DNA. The table lists about 120,000 clones, about 86% of them singletons. This entry comes from a study of blood T cell repertoires in COVID-19. Study overall: Collection of acute and convalescent COVID-19 samples took place in the United States, Italy and Spain. T cells, B-cell-depleted T cells, or PBMCs supplied cDNA or gDNA.

Germline V gene sequence: CDR1 KGHSH, CDR2 LQKENI. The CDR3 has 14 amino acids. V lost 4 bases, J lost 8 bases, and 7 bases stayed unmatched. Sequences were obtained from peripheral blood. The TCR sequence derives from a woman aged 45-65 years with acute or convalescent COVID-19. The chain employs TRBV18 and TRBJ2-1; 8 bases match TRBD2. In nucleotides, the CDR3 is TGTGCCAGCTCACTGGGACTAGGAGGGGATGAGCAGTTCTTC. This translates into CASSLGLGGDEQFF.